These T cell receptor beta chains were read from a single sample in a study of post-analysis software for immune sequencing data. TCRdb re-called the PCR reads through MiXCR, storing one row per CDR3 protein. The sample has hundreds of thousands of distinct CDR3 sequences, 44% seen once; the top ten hold 1.5% to 2%. What was sequenced was blood. These receptor sequences come from a girl between 5 and 17 years old with multiple sclerosis. The CDR3 runs from the conserved cysteine through the conserved F or W. A D gene is named only where the DNA matches it firmly. The size of a clone is reported for some rows only, either as once, few or many, or as a class for expanded clones.

D: TRBD1
V: TRBV20-1
size: NA
J: TRBJ1-6
CDR3: CSAARQGSPLHF
DNA: TGCAGTGCAGCGAGACAGGGTTCACCCCTCCACTTT

D: NA
V: TRBV12-3/TRBV12-4
size: NA
J: TRBJ1-3
CDR3: CASRRGGNTIYF
DNA: TGTGCCAGCCGCAGGGGTGGAAACACCATATATTTT

D: TRBD1
V: TRBV7-2
size: few
J: TRBJ2-7
CDR3: CASSPRQGRYYEQYF
DNA: TGTGCCAGCAGCCCGCGACAGGGGAGGTACTACGAGCAGTACTTC

D: NA
V: TRBV5-1
size: NA
J: TRBJ2-7
CDR3: CASSNRADEQYF
DNA: TGCGCCAGCAGTAACAGGGCAGACGAGCAGTACTTC

D: TRBD1
V: TRBV20-1
size: few
J: TRBJ1-5
CDR3: CSAKRDRNSNQPQHF
DNA: TGCAGTGCTAAAAGGGACAGGAATAGCAATCAGCCCCAGCATTTT

D: NA
V: TRBV5-1
size: NA
J: TRBJ2-7
CDR3: CASSFGEYEQYF
DNA: TGCGCCAGCAGCTTTGGAGAATACGAGCAGTACTTC

D: NA
V: TRBV5-5
size: NA
J: TRBJ1-1
CDR3: CASSLSQGEATEAFF
DNA: TGTGCCAGCAGCCTATCCCAGGGCGAGGCTACTGAAGCTTTCTTT

D: NA
V: TRBV12-3/TRBV12-4
size: NA
J: TRBJ2-3
CDR3: CASSLGGGLTTDTQYF
DNA: TGTGCCAGCAGTTTAGGGGGGGGCTTAACTACAGATACGCAGTATTTT

D: NA
V: TRBV2
size: NA
J: TRBJ2-1
CDR3: CASITSLKDEQFF
DNA: TGTGCCAGCATTACTAGTCTTAAAGATGAGCAGTTCTTC

D: NA
V: TRBV29-1
size: NA
J: TRBJ2-1
CDR3: CSVNGPWGDEQFF
DNA: TGCAGCGTTAATGGTCCTTGGGGAGATGAGCAGTTCTTC

D: NA
V: TRBV12-3/TRBV12-4
size: few
J: TRBJ2-1
CDR3: CASSFPGSYNEQFF
DNA: TGTGCCAGCAGCTTCCCCGGGTCCTACAATGAGCAGTTCTTC

D: NA
V: TRBV4-2
size: NA
J: TRBJ2-6
CDR3: CASNQDEPGANVLTF
DNA: TGTGCCAGCAACCAAGACGAACCCGGGGCCAACGTCCTGACTTTC

D: TRBD1
V: TRBV5-1
size: NA
J: TRBJ1-1
CDR3: CASSLWAGTGDTEAFF
DNA: TGCGCCAGCAGCTTGTGGGCCGGGACAGGGGACACTGAAGCTTTCTTT

D: NA
V: TRBV10-3
size: few
J: TRBJ2-7
CDR3: CAIRQTGNYEQYF
DNA: TGTGCCATCAGGCAGACAGGTAACTACGAGCAGTACTTC

D: TRBD1
V: TRBV12-3/TRBV12-4
size: few
J: TRBJ2-3
CDR3: CASRARTGGTDTQYF
DNA: TGTGCCAGCAGAGCTAGGACAGGGGGCACAGATACGCAGTATTTT